The present T cell receptor (beta chain) was sequenced within a study of T cell repertoires in cytomegalovirus infection. As for the study in general: The public TCR beta signatures pointed to both CMV infection and matching HLA type.

In this sample, this clonotype turned up many times. Its matching antigen is unknown. Findings and limits, study-wide: The ex vivo response showed dominance by HLA-C-restricted CMV-specific TCR beta clonotypes.

Via MiXCR, TCRdb re-called the reads, giving one row per CDR3 protein. The repertoire has more than 250,000 distinct CDR3 sequences, around 25% of them found once; the top ten carry roughly 13%. The receptor was isolated from a human donor in good health (CMV status not recorded). Some clones in this sample may be carry-over from other donors' samples. The sequencing used cultured PBMCs, collected from culture after CMV antigen stimulation.

The CDR3 DNA sequence: TGTGCCAGCAGCCTCCGCCAATCTCAGCGCAATGAGCAGTTCTTC. Amino acid sequence: CASSLRQSQRNEQFF. This rearrangement joins TRBV11-2 to TRBJ2-1; D is ambiguous. This CDR3 region has 15 residues. The germline CDR1 and CDR2 sequences are SGHAT and FQNNGV. V lost 5 bases and J 6 bases, leaving 17 bases between the germline ends.